What follows is one T cell receptor beta chain and its context. What it binds is unknown. This CDR3 is also generated by other DNA sequences in the sample. V dropped 6 bases and J dropped 2 bases, with 5 bases sitting between them. Germline V gene sequence: CDR1 SNHLY, CDR2 FYNNEI. The CDR3 contains 11 residues. Assay: immunoSEQ multiplex PCR; the TCRdb copy retains only in-frame clones and omits some. This sample has roughly 2.2 million clones, with 85% to 95% found just once. The data stem from a study of shared clonotypes between healthy human individuals. On the study more broadly: Three plates were used per donor for CD4 naive, three for CD4 memory, two for CD8 naive and one for CD8 memory. Study-level results: Naive CD4 clonotypes were shared across a few donors at 4.5% to 6.5%. Specimens sampled were limited to blood, with tissue repertoires likely differing.

Sequenced input: naive CD4+ T cells from PBMCs. As for subset: CD45RA+ positively selected. The source is a man between 18 and 35 years old in good health. Some clones in this sample may be carry-over from other donors' samples. This chain connects TRBV2 to TRBJ2-7; weak D call: TRBD2 (5 bases). In nucleotides, the CDR3 is TGTGCCAGCAGGGAGGCCTACGAGCAGTACTTC. It encodes CASREAYEQYF.